This T cell receptor beta chain was sequenced during a study of CD8+CD57+ T cells in acquired aplastic anemia. Background on the study: The study obtained an average of about 3.1 ug of DNA from sorted CD4+ and CD8+ cells.

TCR beta VDJ and CDR3 profiling used genomic DNA as template. MiXCR, run by TCRdb on the reads, gives a single entry per CDR3 protein. The data contain approximately 300,000 distinct CDR3 sequences, 45% to 65% of them singletons. Findings of the study overall: Researchers report that about 28 CD8+ CDR3 sequences appeared in both patients and controls.

The CDR3 loop spans 16 amino acids. J lost 0 bases, V lost 7 bases, and 8 bases had no gene match. CDR1 and CDR2 from the germline V gene are MGHRA and YSYEKL. Individuals selected for sequencing had exhibited CD8+CD57+ cell expansion on flow cytometry. The blood sampling took place in patients who had so far received no therapy. Points on this clonotype: The antigen is not known.

The sequenced material came from sorted CD4+, CD8+, or CD8+CD57+ T cells (not recorded which) from PBMCs. This clonotype originated in a human donor with aplastic anemia. J is TRBJ2-2 and V is TRBV4-1; TRBD2 matches 7 bases. The CDR3, as DNA: TGCGCCAGCACCGGGAGGCTGGGAACGAACACCGGGGAGCTGTTTTTT. Encoded protein: CASTGRLGTNTGELFF.